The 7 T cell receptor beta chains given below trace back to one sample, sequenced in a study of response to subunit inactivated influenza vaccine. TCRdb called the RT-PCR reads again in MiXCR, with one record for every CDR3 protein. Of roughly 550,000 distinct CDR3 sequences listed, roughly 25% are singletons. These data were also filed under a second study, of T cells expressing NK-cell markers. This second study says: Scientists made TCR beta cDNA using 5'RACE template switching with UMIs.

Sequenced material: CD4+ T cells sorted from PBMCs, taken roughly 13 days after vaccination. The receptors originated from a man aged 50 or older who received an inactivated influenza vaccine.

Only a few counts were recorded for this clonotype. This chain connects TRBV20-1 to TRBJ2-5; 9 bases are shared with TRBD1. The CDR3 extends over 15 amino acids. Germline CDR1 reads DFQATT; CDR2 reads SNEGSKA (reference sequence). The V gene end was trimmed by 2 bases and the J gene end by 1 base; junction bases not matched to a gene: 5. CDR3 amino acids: CSARNTGGSQETQYF. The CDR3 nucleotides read TGCAGTGCTAGAAATACAGGGGGCAGCCAAGAGACCCAGTACTTC.

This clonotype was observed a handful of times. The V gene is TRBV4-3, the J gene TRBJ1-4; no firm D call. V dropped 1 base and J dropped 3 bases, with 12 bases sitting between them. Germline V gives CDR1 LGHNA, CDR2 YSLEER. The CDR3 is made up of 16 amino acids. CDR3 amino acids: CASSQVHGGSNEKLFF. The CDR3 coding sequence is TGCGCCAGCAGCCAAGTCCATGGAGGGTCTAATGAAAAACTGTTTTTT.

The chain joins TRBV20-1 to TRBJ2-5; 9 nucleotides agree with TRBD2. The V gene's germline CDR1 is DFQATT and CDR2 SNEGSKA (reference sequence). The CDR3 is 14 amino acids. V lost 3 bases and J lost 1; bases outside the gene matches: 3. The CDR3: CSARASGAQETQYF. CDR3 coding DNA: TGCAGTGCTAGGGCTAGCGGGGCCCAAGAGACCCAGTACTTC.

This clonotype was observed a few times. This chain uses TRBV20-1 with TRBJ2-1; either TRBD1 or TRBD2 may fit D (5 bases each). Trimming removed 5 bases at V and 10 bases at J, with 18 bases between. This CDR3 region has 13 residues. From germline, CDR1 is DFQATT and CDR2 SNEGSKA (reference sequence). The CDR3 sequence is CSAPRAPSGEQFF. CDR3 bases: TGCAGTGCTCCCAGGGCCCCATCGGGGGAGCAGTTCTTC.

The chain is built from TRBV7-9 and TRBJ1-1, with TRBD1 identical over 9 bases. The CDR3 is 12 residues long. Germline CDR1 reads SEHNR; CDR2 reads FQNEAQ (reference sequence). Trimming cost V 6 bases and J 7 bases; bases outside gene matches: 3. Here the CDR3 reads CASRGQGFEAFF. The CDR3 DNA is TGTGCCAGCAGGGGACAGGGCTTTGAAGCTTTCTTT.

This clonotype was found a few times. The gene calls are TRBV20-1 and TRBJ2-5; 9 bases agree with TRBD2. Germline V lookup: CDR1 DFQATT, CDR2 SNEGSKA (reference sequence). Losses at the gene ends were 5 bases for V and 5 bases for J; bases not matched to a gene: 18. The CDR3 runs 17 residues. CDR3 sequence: CSAVNPLSGSMRETQYF. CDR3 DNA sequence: TGCAGTGCTGTTAACCCACTTAGCGGGAGTATGCGGGAGACCCAGTACTTC.

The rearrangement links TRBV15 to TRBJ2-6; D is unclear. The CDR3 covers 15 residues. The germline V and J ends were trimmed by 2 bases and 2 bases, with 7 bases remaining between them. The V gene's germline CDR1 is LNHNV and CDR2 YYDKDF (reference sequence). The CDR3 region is CATSRPSAGANVLTF. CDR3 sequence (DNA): TGTGCCACCAGCAGACCCAGCGCTGGGGCCAACGTCCTGACTTTC.